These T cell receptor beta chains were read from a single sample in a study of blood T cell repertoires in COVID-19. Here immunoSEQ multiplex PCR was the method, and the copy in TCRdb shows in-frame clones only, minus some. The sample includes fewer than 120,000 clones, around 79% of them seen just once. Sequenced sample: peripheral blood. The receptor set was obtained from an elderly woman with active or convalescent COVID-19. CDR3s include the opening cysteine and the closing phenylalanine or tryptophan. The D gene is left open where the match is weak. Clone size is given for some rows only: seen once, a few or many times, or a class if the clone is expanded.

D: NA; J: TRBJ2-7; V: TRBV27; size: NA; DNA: TGTGCCAGCAGTATCGAGGGCCGTTTGAGGGAGCAGTACTTC; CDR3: CASSIEGRLREQYF
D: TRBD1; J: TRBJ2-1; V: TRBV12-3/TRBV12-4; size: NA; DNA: TGTGCCAGCAGTTTAACAGGGGGCAATGAGCAGTTCTTC; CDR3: CASSLTGGNEQFF
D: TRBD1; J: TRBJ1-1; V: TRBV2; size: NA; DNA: TGTGCCAGCAGAGGGGGACAGGGAGCGAACACTGAAGCTTTCTTT; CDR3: CASRGGQGANTEAFF
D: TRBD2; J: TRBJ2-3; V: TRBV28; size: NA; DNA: TGTGCCAGCAGTTTGACTAGCGGGAGCTCAGATACGCAGTATTTT; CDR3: CASSLTSGSSDTQYF
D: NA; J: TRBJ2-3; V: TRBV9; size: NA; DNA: TGTGCCAGCAGCGCCCTCGCGGATACGCAGTATTTT; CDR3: CASSALADTQYF
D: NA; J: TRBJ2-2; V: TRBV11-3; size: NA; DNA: TGTGCCAGCAGCTTAGAGAGAGGCGGGGAGCTGTTTTTT; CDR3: CASSLERGGELFF
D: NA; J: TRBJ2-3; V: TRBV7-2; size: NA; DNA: TGTGCCAGCAGCTTAGCGCGCGGCACAGATACGCAGTATTTT; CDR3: CASSLARGTDTQYF
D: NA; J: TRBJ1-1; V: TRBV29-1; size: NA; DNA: TGCAGCGTTGAGTCGGGGGTATGGAACACTGAAGCTTTCTTT; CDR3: CSVESGVWNTEAFF
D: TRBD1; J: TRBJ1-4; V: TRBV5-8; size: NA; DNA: TGTGCCAGCAGCTTGGGACAGGGAATACTAATTGAAAAACTGTTTTTT; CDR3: CASSLGQGILIEKLFF
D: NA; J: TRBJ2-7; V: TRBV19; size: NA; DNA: TGTGCCAGTAGTGTAACGGTGGAGGGGAACGAGCAGTACTTC; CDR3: CASSVTVEGNEQYF
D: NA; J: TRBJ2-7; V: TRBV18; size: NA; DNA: TGTGCCAGCGCTCCAGTTTGGCCAGCGGTCGCTTACGAGCAGTACTTC; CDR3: CASAPVWPAVAYEQYF
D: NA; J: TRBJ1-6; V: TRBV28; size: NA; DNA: TGTGCCAGCAACATATTTAATTCACCCCTCCACTTT; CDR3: CASNIFNSPLHF
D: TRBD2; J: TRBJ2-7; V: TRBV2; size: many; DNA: TGTGCCAGCAGTGATCAGGGAGCGGGGTACGAGCAGTACTTC; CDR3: CASSDQGAGYEQYF
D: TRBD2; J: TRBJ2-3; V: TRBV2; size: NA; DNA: TGTGCCAGCAGTTCAATAGACCCGGGACTATGGAGAACCCATACGCAGTATTTT; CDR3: CASSSIDPGLWRTHTQYF
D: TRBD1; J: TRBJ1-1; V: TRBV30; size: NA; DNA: TGTGCCTGGAGTGCGTGGGACAGGGGGGGAACAGCTTTCTTT; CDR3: CAWSAWDRGGTAFF
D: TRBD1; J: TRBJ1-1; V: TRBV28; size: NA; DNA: TGTGCCAGCATCTCGGGACAGGAAGAAGTCACTGAAGCTTTCTTT; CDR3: CASISGQEEVTEAFF
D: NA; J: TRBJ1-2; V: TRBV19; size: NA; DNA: TGTGCCAGTAGTATTCGTAACTATGGCTACACCTTC; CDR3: CASSIRNYGYTF
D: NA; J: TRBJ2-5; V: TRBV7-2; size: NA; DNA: TGTGCCAGCAGCTTCGGTGGTTTGTCGACCCAGTACTTC; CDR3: CASSFGGLSTQYF
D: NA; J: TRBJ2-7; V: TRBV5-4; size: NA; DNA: TGTGCCAGCAGCAGAGACTACGAGCAGTACTTC; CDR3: CASSRDYEQYF
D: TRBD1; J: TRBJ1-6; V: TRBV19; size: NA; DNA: TGTGCCAGCACAGGGGGCTACTCCTATAATTCACCCCTCCACTTT; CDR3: CASTGGYSYNSPLHF
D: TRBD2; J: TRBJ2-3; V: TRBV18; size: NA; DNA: TGTGCCAGCTCACCACCGGGAGCGGGATCATATACGCAGTATTTT; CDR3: CASSPPGAGSYTQYF
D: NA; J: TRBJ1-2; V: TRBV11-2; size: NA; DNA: TGTGCCAGCAGCTTACTGGGGGGACTTAACTATGGCTACACCTTC; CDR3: CASSLLGGLNYGYTF
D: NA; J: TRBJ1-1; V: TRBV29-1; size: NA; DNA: TGCAGAACTGACAATTGGGCAGGGAATGAAGCTTTCTTT; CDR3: CRTDNWAGNEAFF
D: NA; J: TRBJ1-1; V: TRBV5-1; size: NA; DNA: TGCGCCAGTTGCCCGGGGATGAACACTGAAGCTTTCTTT; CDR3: CASCPGMNTEAFF
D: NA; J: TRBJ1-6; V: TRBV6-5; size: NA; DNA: TGTGCCAGCAGTTATGATAGGGGTCCGGATTCACCCCTCCACTTT; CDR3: CASSYDRGPDSPLHF
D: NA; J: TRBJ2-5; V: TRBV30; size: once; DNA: TGTGCCCTGGGAGTCTTGGAGACCCAGTACTTC; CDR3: CALGVLETQYF
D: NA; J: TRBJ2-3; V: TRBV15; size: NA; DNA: TGTGCCACCGCCTCGACGGGGAGCACAGATACGCAGTATTTT; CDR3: CATASTGSTDTQYF
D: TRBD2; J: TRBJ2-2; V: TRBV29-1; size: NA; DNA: TGCAGCGGGCGGACTAGCGGGAGTGGTACCGGGGAGCTGTTTTTT; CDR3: CSGRTSGSGTGELFF
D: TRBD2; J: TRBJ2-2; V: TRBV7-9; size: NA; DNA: TGTGCCAGCAGCGAAAGACTAGCGGGAGTGACCGGGGAGCTGTTTTTT; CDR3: CASSERLAGVTGELFF